This T cell receptor beta chain derives from a study of blood T cell repertoires in COVID-19. Study overall: Spain, Italy and the United States supplied samples that represented acute and convalescent COVID-19. PBMCs, B-cell-depleted T cells, or T cells were the source of the cDNA or gDNA that made up the material.

Original handling: It was from reference gene primer amplification that nucleated cell counts were estimated. Generated by immunoSEQ multiplex PCR, the TCRdb table keeps only in-frame clones and is missing some. V and J calls and clone size are copied from that table; D and trimming were computed from the DNA. The table has more than 200,000 clones, 88% seen once. V lost 0 bases and J lost 7, with 13 bases in between. This CDR3 comprises 14 residues. Germline V gene lookup returns CDR1 LNHDA and CDR2 SQIVND (reference sequence). The J gene is TRBJ2-7, the V gene TRBV19, with D tentatively TRBD2 (5 bases). This receptor was taken from a man in his 70s with acute or convalescent COVID-19. The material sequenced was peripheral blood. The CDR3 bases are TGTGCCAGTAGTATAGATGGCGGGCGAGGAGAGCAGTACTTC. Protein sequence: CASSIDGGRGEQYF. Using reference TRBV19 and TRBJ2-7 for the parts outside the CDR3, the full variable domain is DGGITQSPKYLFRKEGQNVTLSCEQNLNHDAMYWYRQDPGQGLRLIYYSQIVNDFQKGDIAEGYSVSREKKESFPLTVTSAQKNPTAFYLCASSIDGGRGEQYFGPGTRLTVT.